Below are 5 T cell receptor beta chains sequenced from a single sample in a study of T cell repertoires in cytomegalovirus infection. Via MiXCR, TCRdb re-called the reads, giving one row per CDR3 protein. The data contain about 920,000 distinct CDR3 sequences, less than 35% of them singletons. These receptors lack a known antigen. Sequencing was performed on cultured CD8+ T cells from PBMCs, taken from culture after CMV antigen stimulation. The receptor source for this set is a human donor in good health (CMV status not recorded). Some clones in this sample may be carry-over from other donors' samples.

This clonotype was recorded a few times. This sequence joins TRBV19 and TRBJ1-2, with no clear D. CDR3 length: 14 residues. Germline assignment: CDR1 LNHDA and CDR2 SQIVND (reference sequence). V was pared by 3 bases and J by 0 bases, with 8 bases between. The CDR3 DNA is TGTGCCAGTAGTATGGAAGGAGCTAACTATGGCTACACCTTC. Translating gives CASSMEGANYGYTF.

This clonotype was seen only a few times. The gene calls are TRBV2 and TRBJ1-3; TRBD1 matches 7 bases. CDR3 size: 14 residues. Germline CDR1 is SNHLY and CDR2 is FYNNEI. J was trimmed by 2 bases and V by 4 bases; bases with no gene match: 2. The CDR3 sequence is CASSGTGAGNTIYF. The DNA for the CDR3 is TGTGCCAGCAGTGGGACAGGCGCTGGAAACACCATATATTTT.

V and J are TRBV7-9 and TRBJ1-4, with TRBD1 matching 7 bases. The CDR3 is made up of 15 amino acids. In germline, CDR1 is SEHNR, CDR2 FQNEAQ (reference sequence). J gave up 0 bases and V 6 bases, and 4 bases lay outside the gene matches. The CDR3 DNA sequence: TGTGCCAGCAGAAATGACAGGGCAACTAATGAAAAACTGTTTTTT. Protein product: CASRNDRATNEKLFF.

The V and J genes are TRBV29-1 and TRBJ1-1, with 8 nucleotides matching TRBD1. The CDR3 runs to 14 residues. Unmatched junction bases numbered 12, after V lost 0 bases and J lost 12 bases. Germline loops: CDR1 SQVTM, CDR2 ANQGSEA. The CDR3 loop reads CSVEDRGQGYPTFF. In DNA form, the CDR3 reads TGCAGCGTTGAAGATCGAGGACAGGGCTATCCGACTTTCTTT.

The chain is built from TRBV28 and TRBJ2-5; D ambiguous. Germline assignment: CDR1 MDHEN and CDR2 SYDVKM. The CDR3 extends over 14 amino acids. V dropped 4 bases and J dropped 4 bases, with 13 bases sitting between them. CDR3 amino acids: CASSWLEAGETQYF. Here the CDR3 DNA reads TGTGCCAGCAGTTGGCTCGAGGCTGGAGAGACCCAGTACTTC.